This TCR beta chain was observed in a study of T cells in Graves' hyperthyroidism and ophthalmopathy. Trimming removed 6 bases from V and 2 bases from J, with 23 bases in between. The CDR3 totals 17 residues. Germline loops: CDR1 SNHLY, CDR2 FYNNEI. The TCR beta CDR3 regions underwent amplification using RNA transcripts as the source. First-round RT-PCR targeting the TCR CDR3 was performed with the HTBI primer set. TCRdb redid the calling of the multiplex PCR reads with MiXCR, one entry per CDR3 protein. Among about 660,000 distinct CDR3 sequences listed, 45% were seen once. Each diagnosis drew on symptoms, thyroxine, TRAb, thyroid ultrasound and orbital computed tomography findings.

The sequenced sample was peripheral blood or thyroid tissue (not recorded which). The TCR originated in an adult man with Graves' disease, either hyperthyroidism or ophthalmopathy (not recorded which). The V gene is TRBV2, the J gene TRBJ2-7; D is unclear. CDR3 sequence: CASSSIPGRTITYEQYF. The CDR3 DNA reads TGTGCCAGCAGCTCCATTCCCGGACGGACGATTACCTACGAGCAGTACTTC.